Sequencing of this T cell receptor (beta chain) was carried out in a study of blood T cell repertoires in COVID-19. The CDR3 loop spans 16 amino acids. V lost 3 bases to trimming and J lost 10 bases; unmatched junction nucleotides: 8. Germline V gives CDR1 SGHRS, CDR2 YFSETQ. Produced via immunoSEQ multiplex PCR; TCRdb's table is partial and in-frame only. This table has approximately 100,000 clones, approximately 80% appearing once. The receptor's source is a woman of 80 years or more with active or convalescent COVID-19. Sequenced material: peripheral blood. The chain has TRBV5-1 and TRBJ2-1; 15 nucleotides match TRBD2. CDR3: CASSSAGTSGRREQFF. In DNA, the CDR3 is TGCGCCAGCAGCTCCGCCGGGACTAGCGGGAGGAGAGAGCAGTTCTTC.